This T cell receptor beta chain was identified in a study of blood T cell repertoires in COVID-19. The wider study: Samples taken during acute and convalescent COVID-19 were collected in the United States, Italy and Spain. In each case, the material was cDNA or gDNA derived from T cells, B-cell-depleted T cells, or PBMCs.

V was clipped by 4 bases and J by 5 bases; unmatched bases: 7. This CDR3 has 15 residues. Germline CDR1 and CDR2: LGHDT and YNNKEL (reference sequence). Generated by immunoSEQ multiplex PCR, the TCRdb table keeps only in-frame clones and is missing some. The sample contains approximately 150,000 clones, roughly 81% of which appear only once. Material for sequencing was peripheral blood. The receptor was isolated from a middle-aged man with acute or convalescent COVID-19. The rearrangement uses TRBV3-1 (or the pseudogene TRBV3-2) and TRBJ2-3; 9 positions match TRBD2. Here the CDR3 reads CASSPGVAGEDTQYF. DNA of the CDR3: TGTGCCAGCAGCCCTGGGGTAGCGGGGGAAGATACGCAGTATTTT.